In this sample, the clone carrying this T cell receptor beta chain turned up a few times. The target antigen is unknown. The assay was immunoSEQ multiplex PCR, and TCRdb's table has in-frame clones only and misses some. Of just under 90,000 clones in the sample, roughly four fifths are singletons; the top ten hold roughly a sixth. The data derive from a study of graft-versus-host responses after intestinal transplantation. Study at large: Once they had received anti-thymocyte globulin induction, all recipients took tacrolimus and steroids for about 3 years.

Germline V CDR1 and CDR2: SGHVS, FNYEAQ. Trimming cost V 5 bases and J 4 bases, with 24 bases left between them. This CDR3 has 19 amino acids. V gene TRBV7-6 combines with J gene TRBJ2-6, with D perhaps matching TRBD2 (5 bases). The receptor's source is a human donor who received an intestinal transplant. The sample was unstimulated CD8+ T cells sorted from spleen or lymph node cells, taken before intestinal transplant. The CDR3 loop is CASSLLLWTPSIGANVLTF. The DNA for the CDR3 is TGTGCCAGCAGCCTCTTGCTCTGGACTCCCTCCATAGGGGCCAACGTCCTGACTTTC.